Described below is a single TCR beta chain sequence and its context. CDR3 length equals 19 residues. Germline V gene data show CDR1 as LGHDT and CDR2 as YNNKEL (reference sequence). Losses at the gene ends were 4 bases for V and 3 bases for J; bases not matched to a gene: 16. Original processing methods: Reference gene primer amplification in the assay estimated nucleated cell counts. Sequenced by immunoSEQ multiplex PCR; TCRdb stores in-frame clones only, minus some. V and J calls and clone size are copied from that table; D and trimming were computed from the DNA. Here the sample spans approximately 140,000 clones, approximately 84% being singletons. The sample belongs to a study of blood T cell repertoires in COVID-19.

The V gene is TRBV3-1 (or the pseudogene TRBV3-2), the J gene TRBJ2-2; TRBD2 matches at 8 bases. What was sequenced was PBMCs or T cells enriched from blood (not recorded which). The receptor's source is a woman between 50 and 59 years old with acute COVID-19. The CDR3 DNA is TGTGCCAGCAGCCCGAGAGGTATGAGCGGGAGTTGGGACACCGGGGAGCTGTTTTTT. Translating it yields CASSPRGMSGSWDTGELFF.